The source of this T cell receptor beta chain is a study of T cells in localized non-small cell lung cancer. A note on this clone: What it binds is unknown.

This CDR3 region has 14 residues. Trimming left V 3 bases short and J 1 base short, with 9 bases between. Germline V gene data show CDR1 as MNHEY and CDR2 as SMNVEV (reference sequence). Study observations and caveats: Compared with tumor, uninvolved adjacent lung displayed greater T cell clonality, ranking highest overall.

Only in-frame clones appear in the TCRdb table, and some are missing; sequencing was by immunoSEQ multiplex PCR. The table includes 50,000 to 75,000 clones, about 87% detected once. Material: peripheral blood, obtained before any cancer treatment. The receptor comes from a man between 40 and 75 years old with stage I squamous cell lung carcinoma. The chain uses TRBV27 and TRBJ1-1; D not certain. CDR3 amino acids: CASSFIPTNTEAFF. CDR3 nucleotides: TGTGCCAGCAGTTTTATCCCAACGAACACTGAAGCTTTCTTT.